Listed below are T cell receptor beta chains from one sample, sequenced in a study of circulating CD8 cells and anti-PD-1 response in melanoma. A single record per CDR3 protein comes from TCRdb applying MiXCR to the reads. There are 2,000 to 3,000 distinct CDR3 sequences in the sample; roughly 6.1% occur only once, and 2.9% lies in the top ten. The sequencing used CD8+ T cells from PBMCs, collected at baseline or after one month of anti-PD-1 therapy (not recorded which). All receptors derive from a human donor with melanoma. The CDR3 runs from the conserved cysteine through the conserved F or W. D genes are given only for firm matches. Clone sizes are given selectively: once, few, many, or a class where the clone is expanded.

V gene,clone size,J gene,D gene,CDR3 protein,CDR3 DNA
TRBV14,-,TRBJ2-7,TRBD1,CASSPLGTGGWEQYF,TGTGCCAGCAGCCCCCTGGGTACAGGGGGCTGGGAGCAGTACTTC
TRBV5-1,medium-sized,TRBJ2-2,-,CASSLPTNTGELFF,TGCGCCAGCAGCTTGCCCACGAACACCGGGGAGCTGTTTTTT
TRBV2,medium-sized,TRBJ2-3,-,CASRQDGNTDTQYF,TGTGCCAGCAGACAGGACGGAAACACAGATACGCAGTATTTT
TRBV19,medium-sized,TRBJ1-1,-,CASEMGQVGTEAFF,TGTGCCAGTGAAATGGGACAAGTGGGAACTGAAGCTTTCTTT
TRBV24-1,medium-sized,TRBJ2-7,-,CATSLTSGTETIEQYF,TGTGCCACCAGCCTAACCTCGGGGACGGAGACCATCGAGCAGTACTTC
TRBV2,medium-sized,TRBJ2-7,-,CASGTQSSYEQYF,TGTGCCAGTGGGACCCAAAGCTCCTACGAGCAGTACTTC
TRBV24-1,medium-sized,TRBJ1-1,-,CATMGRNTEAFF,TGTGCCACCATGGGGCGCAACACTGAAGCTTTCTTT
TRBV27,medium-sized,TRBJ2-7,TRBD2,CASCLAGGNEQYF,TGTGCCAGCTGCCTAGCGGGGGGTAATGAGCAGTACTTC
TRBV19,few,TRBJ2-3,TRBD1,CASSPGQGRTDTQYF,TGTGCCAGTAGTCCGGGACAGGGGCGGACAGATACGCAGTATTTT
TRBV28,medium-sized,TRBJ2-7,-,CAIAPGRTYEQYF,TGTGCCATCGCTCCGGGACGGACCTACGAGCAGTACTTC
TRBV10-3,medium-sized,TRBJ2-7,-,CAISEAGTPEYEQYF,TGTGCCATCAGTGAGGCCGGGACCCCGGAGTACGAGCAGTACTTC
TRBV19,-,TRBJ1-1,-,CASSQGAGAFF,TGTGCCTCCTCTCAGGGAGCCGGGGCTTTCTTT
TRBV5-1,medium-sized,TRBJ2-3,TRBD1,CASSFPKGQAISTDTQYF,TGCGCCAGCAGCTTCCCCAAAGGACAGGCGATTAGCACAGATACGCAGTATTTT
TRBV9,medium-sized,TRBJ2-7,-,CASSVAAGGLYEQYF,TGTGCCAGCAGCGTAGCAGCCGGGGGGCTTTACGAGCAGTACTTC
TRBV4-1,medium-sized,TRBJ1-2,TRBD1,CASSQDWGQGKDGYTF,TGCGCCAGCAGCCAAGATTGGGGACAGGGGAAGGATGGCTACACCTTC
TRBV28,few,TRBJ1-4,-,CASSLPVSTGAEKLFF,TGTGCCAGCAGTTTACCCGTCTCCACAGGTGCGGAAAAACTGTTTTTT
TRBV28,medium-sized,TRBJ2-3,TRBD1,CASSSGQEDTDTQYF,TGTGCCAGCAGTTCCGGACAGGAGGACACAGATACGCAGTATTTT
TRBV15,medium-sized,TRBJ2-5,-,CATSRYRYQETQYF,TGTGCCACCAGCAGATACAGGTACCAAGAGACCCAGTACTTC
TRBV29-1,medium-sized,TRBJ2-2,-,CSVSGQSYGELFF,TGCAGCGTGTCCGGACAGAGCTACGGGGAGCTGTTTTTT
TRBV6-5,medium-sized,TRBJ2-7,-,CASSYSGGLQQYF,TGTGCCAGCAGTTACTCGGGGGGCTTACAGCAGTACTTC
TRBV19,medium-sized,TRBJ1-1,-,CASSIRIGGSEAFF,TGTGCCAGTAGTATCCGAATTGGGGGGAGTGAAGCTTTCTTT
TRBV13,-,TRBJ2-7,-,CASSLEDTYEQYF,TGTGCCAGCAGCTTGGAAGACACCTACGAGCAGTACTTC
TRBV5-4,medium-sized,TRBJ1-6,TRBD1,CASSSRGPSSYNSPLHF,TGTGCCAGCAGCAGTAGGGGGCCGAGCTCCTATAATTCACCCCTCCACTTT
TRBV19,medium-sized,TRBJ1-1,-,CASSPTGGWNTEAFF,TGTGCCAGTAGTCCCACCGGAGGGTGGAACACTGAAGCTTTCTTT
TRBV28,medium-sized,TRBJ2-1,-,CASSYPRGGNEQFF,TGTGCCAGCAGTTACCCGAGGGGAGGCAATGAGCAGTTCTTC
TRBV7-3,medium-sized,TRBJ2-1,TRBD2,CASSLSGGSYNEQFF,TGTGCCAGCAGCTTAAGCGGGGGCTCCTACAATGAGCAGTTCTTC
TRBV28,medium-sized,TRBJ1-2,-,CASSFGRGGYTF,TGTGCCAGCAGTTTTGGTCGGGGAGGCTACACCTTC
TRBV5-4,medium-sized,TRBJ2-5,-,CASSDDIFGQPQETQYF,TGTGCCAGCAGCGACGATATTTTTGGACAGCCCCAAGAGACCCAGTACTTC
TRBV29-1,few,TRBJ2-7,-,CSVEEGLPYEQYF,TGCAGCGTTGAAGAGGGGCTGCCCTACGAGCAGTACTTC
TRBV19,medium-sized,TRBJ1-1,-,CASSSGGNTEAFF,TGTGCCAGTAGTAGTGGGGGGAACACTGAAGCTTTCTTT
TRBV7-2,few,TRBJ2-3,-,CASSLIEASTDTQYF,TGTGCCAGCAGCTTAATCGAAGCTAGCACAGATACGCAGTATTTT
TRBV4-1,medium-sized,TRBJ1-1,TRBD1,CASSRGQNEAFF,TGCGCCAGCAGCCGGGGACAGAATGAAGCTTTCTTT
TRBV2,medium-sized,TRBJ1-1,TRBD1,CASRTGQGDTEAFF,TGTGCCAGCAGGACGGGACAGGGTGACACTGAAGCTTTCTTT
TRBV5-4,large,TRBJ1-1,TRBD1,CASSLGTGADEAFF,TGTGCCAGCAGCTTGGGAACAGGGGCGGACGAAGCTTTCTTT
TRBV7-2,medium-sized,TRBJ2-3,-,CASSPALVSTDTQYF,TGTGCCAGCAGCCCTGCTCTGGTTAGCACAGATACGCAGTATTTT
TRBV5-1,few,TRBJ1-5,-,CASSLSLVVGQPQHF,TGCGCCAGCAGCCTATCCTTGGTGGTTGGTCAGCCCCAGCATTTT
TRBV19,medium-sized,TRBJ2-1,TRBD2,CASSPQRGGLNEQFF,TGTGCCAGTAGTCCCCAGCGGGGGGGCCTGAATGAGCAGTTCTTC
TRBV28,medium-sized,TRBJ2-7,-,CASSPPAEDRYEQYF,TGTGCCAGCAGTCCCCCTGCGGAAGACCGATACGAGCAGTACTTC
TRBV19,medium-sized,TRBJ2-7,-,CASSTPSYEQYF,TGTGCCAGTAGTACCCCGTCCTACGAGCAGTACTTC
TRBV5-1,medium-sized,TRBJ2-1,-,CASSLDPGALYNEQFF,TGCGCCAGCAGCTTGGATCCGGGGGCCCTTTACAATGAGCAGTTCTTC
TRBV28,large,TRBJ2-2,TRBD2,CASSRPGREYGGELFF,TGTGCCAGCAGCCGCCCGGGGAGGGAGTACGGCGGGGAGCTGTTTTTT
TRBV25-1,medium-sized,TRBJ2-3,-,CASSALDTDTQYF,TGTGCCAGCAGTGCCCTGGACACAGATACGCAGTATTTT
TRBV28,medium-sized,TRBJ2-7,TRBD1,CASSSTDRGGYEQYF,TGTGCCAGCAGTTCGACCGACAGGGGCGGGTACGAGCAGTACTTC
TRBV2,medium-sized,TRBJ2-1,-,CASTKTGRTTSYNEQFF,TGTGCCAGCACCAAAACGGGCAGAACTACCTCCTACAATGAGCAGTTCTTC
TRBV19,medium-sized,TRBJ2-1,TRBD2,CASSIGGGSYNEQFF,TGTGCCAGTAGTATTGGCGGGGGCTCCTACAATGAGCAGTTCTTC
TRBV28,medium-sized,TRBJ2-5,-,CASSLFQETQYF,TGTGCCAGCAGCCTCTTTCAAGAGACCCAGTACTTC
TRBV29-1,medium-sized,TRBJ2-3,-,CSVIWDPDTQYF,TGCAGCGTTATATGGGACCCGGATACGCAGTATTTT
TRBV19,-,TRBJ2-3,-,CASWTYGADTQYF,TGTGCCTCTTGGACATACGGCGCTGATACGCAGTATTTT
TRBV28,-,TRBJ2-7,-,CASSYRGTGEQYF,TGTGCCAGCAGTTACCGGGGCACCGGCGAGCAGTACTTC
TRBV27,medium-sized,TRBJ2-7,TRBD1,CASSSGSGGSYEQYF,TGTGCCAGCAGTTCGGGGTCAGGGGGCTCCTACGAGCAGTACTTC
TRBV28,medium-sized,TRBJ2-7,-,CASSSLLGGQIYEQYF,TGTGCCAGCAGTTCCCTCCTGGGGGGGCAGATCTACGAGCAGTACTTC
TRBV28,medium-sized,TRBJ2-1,-,CASSPGTFTYNEQFF,TGTGCCAGCAGCCCTGGGACGTTTACCTACAATGAGCAGTTCTTC